Presented here are 11 T cell receptor beta chains from one specimen sequenced in a study of read filtering for tumor transcriptome and immune sequencing. The library was built from 400 ng RNA with molecular barcoded adaptors for alpha/delta and beta/gamma chains. Using its own MiXCR run on the reads, TCRdb lists one record per CDR3 protein. The sample has tens of thousands of distinct CDR3 sequences, approximately 19% seen once. Sequencing used a population of CD138-negative cells sorted from bone marrow. These receptors came from a donor aged 40 or older with multiple myeloma.

This clonotype was counted ten times or more. The V call is TRBV5-1, the J call TRBJ2-7, with unresolved D. The CDR3 has 13 amino acids. V lost 0 bases, J lost 3 bases, and 7 bases lay in between. Germline V gives CDR1 SGHRS, CDR2 YFSETQ. The CDR3 DNA reads TGCGCCAGCAGCTTGGAGGCTAACTACGAGCAGTACTTC. Its translation is CASSLEANYEQYF.

This clonotype was recorded at least ten times. The chain joins TRBV20-1 to TRBJ2-5; D is possibly TRBD2 (5 bases). V lost 4 bases and J lost 4, with 13 bases in between. The germline CDR1 and CDR2 sequences are DFQATT and SNEGSKA (reference sequence). The CDR3 covers 13 residues. DNA for the CDR3: TGCAGTGCTACCGGCTCAGGAGGAGAGACCCAGTACTTC. This sequence encodes CSATGSGGETQYF.

This clonotype was observed once. This sequence may be a read error, since a much larger clone differs from it by one base. The chain is built from TRBV11-3 and TRBJ2-3; no clear D. This CDR3 contains 12 residues. Germline CDR1 reads SGHNT; CDR2 reads YENEEA. Trimming took 5 bases from V and 6 from J, leaving 9 bases between them. CDR3 protein: CASSHRLDTQYF. CDR3 nucleotides: TGTGCCAGCAGCCATCGGTTGGATACGCAGTATTTT.

As regards this clonotype: A much larger clonotype is one base distant, so this may be a read error. Without the conserved terminal phenylalanine or tryptophan, this CDR3 likely stems from a read error. This rearrangement joins TRBV20-1 to TRBJ1-5; a possible D gene is TRBD1 (5 bases). The germline gives CDR1 DFQATT, CDR2 SNEGSKA (reference sequence). The CDR3 totals 14 residues. Deletions cut 5 bases from V and 3 bases from J, with 14 bases between. The CDR3 spells CSARPGSDNQPQHC. Written as DNA, the CDR3 is TGCAGTGCTCGTCCAGGGTCGGACAATCAGCCCCAGCATTGT.

To note about this clonotype: At one end the junction does not follow the germline gene, possibly because of a read error. The chain is built from TRBV7-9 and TRBJ2-1; 7 nucleotides align to TRBD2. The germline V gene encodes CDR1 SEHNR and CDR2 FQNEAQ (reference sequence). CDR3 length equals 17 residues. CDR3: CSSSLLGGSGSYNEQFF. For the CDR3, the DNA is TGTTCCAGCAGCTTGCTAGGCGGGAGTGGATCCTACAATGAGCAGTTCTTC.

A word on this clonotype: Being one base from a much bigger clone, this may be a read error. This chain links TRBV6-5 with TRBJ2-2; D perhaps matches TRBD1 (6 bases). This CDR3 is built from 14 residues. CDR1 is MNHEY and CDR2 is SVGAGI in the germline V gene. In DNA form, the CDR3 reads TGTGCCAGCAGAACCAGGGGTAACACCGAGGAGCTGTTTTTT. It codes for CASRTRGNTEELFF.

A few counts support this clonotype. The chain carries TRBV15 and TRBJ1-2; D remains unclear. The CDR3 loop spans 12 amino acids. In germline, CDR1 is LNHNV, CDR2 YYDKDF (reference sequence). Between the trimmed V and J ends, which lost 1 base and 5 bases, there was a span of 5 bases. As DNA, the CDR3 is TGTGCCACCAGCAGAGTTGATTATGGCTACACCTTC. Translating it yields CATSRVDYGYTF.

The sample holds many counts of this clonotype. The V and J genes are TRBV11-3 and TRBJ1-2, with D maybe TRBD1 (5 bases). This CDR3 is 15 amino acids long. The germline V and J ends were trimmed by 3 bases and 2 bases, with 13 bases remaining between them. The V gene's germline CDR1 is SGHNT and CDR2 YENEEA. The CDR3 DNA is TGTGCCAGCAGCTTCGCGGGGGGGGAGAACTATGGCTACACCTTC. It is translated as CASSFAGGENYGYTF.

This clonotype was detected ten times or more. CDR3 nucleotides: TGCAGTGCTAGTAACAGGGGCCGCCTTCACGGGGAGCTGTTTTTT. Protein product: CSASNRGRLHGELFF. This chain connects TRBV20-1 to TRBJ2-2, with 7 positions matching TRBD1. The V segment lost 3 bases and the J segment 7 bases; nucleotides outside the gene matches: 11. This CDR3 has 15 amino acids. Germline CDR1 is DFQATT and CDR2 is SNEGSKA (reference sequence).

The chain is built from TRBV9 and TRBJ2-3; D uncertain. CDR3 length: 13 amino acids. V was pared by 5 bases and J by 0 bases, with 7 bases between. The germline CDR1 and CDR2 sequences are SGDLS and YYNGEE. For the CDR3, the DNA is TGTGCCAGCAGAAGATCTAGCACAGATACGCAGTATTTT. Its translation: CASRRSSTDTQYF. The full variable domain, with the rest looked up from reference TRBV9 and TRBJ2-3, is DSGVTQTPKHLITATGQRVTLRCSPRSGDLSVYWYQQSLDQGLQFLIQYYNGEERAKGNILERFSAQQFPDLHSELNLSSLELGDSALYFCASRRSSTDTQYFGPGTRLTVL.

This clonotype has just one count. The chain recombines TRBV7-2 with TRBJ2-7; 7 bases fit TRBD1. There are 15 residues in the CDR3. Looked up from germline, CDR1 is SGHTA and CDR2 is FQGNSA. The J segment lost 5 bases and the V segment lost 3 bases, leaving 10 bases of the junction unmatched. The CDR3 bases are TGTGCCAGCAGCTTTGGACAGGCCCAGACCAACGAGCAGTACTTC. Translated: CASSFGQAQTNEQYF.